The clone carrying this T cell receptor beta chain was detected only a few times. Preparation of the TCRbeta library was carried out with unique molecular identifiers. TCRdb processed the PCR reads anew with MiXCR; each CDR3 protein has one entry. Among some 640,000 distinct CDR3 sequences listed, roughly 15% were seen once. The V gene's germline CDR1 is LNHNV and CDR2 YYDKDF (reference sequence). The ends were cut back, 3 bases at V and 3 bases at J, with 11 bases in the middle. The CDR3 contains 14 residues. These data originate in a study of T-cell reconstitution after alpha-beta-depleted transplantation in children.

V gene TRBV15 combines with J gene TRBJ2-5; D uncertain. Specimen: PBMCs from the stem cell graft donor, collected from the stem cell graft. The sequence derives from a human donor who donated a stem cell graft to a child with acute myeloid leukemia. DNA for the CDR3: TGTGCCACCAGCAGTCCCCTTGGGGAAGAGACCCAGTACTTC. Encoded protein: CATSSPLGEETQYF.